The next 30 T cell receptor beta chains were all read from a single sample in a study of CD8+CD57+ T cells in acquired aplastic anemia. Sequencing involved patients with CD8+CD57+ cell expansion previously shown by flow cytometry. Template material for TCR beta VDJ and CDR3 profiling consisted of genomic DNA. TCRdb analysed the reads with MiXCR anew, one entry per CDR3 protein. The data hold hundreds of thousands of distinct CDR3 sequences, with 40% to 50% observed a single time. Sequenced material: sorted CD4+, CD8+, or CD8+CD57+ T cells (not recorded which) from PBMCs. The receptor set was obtained from a human donor with aplastic anemia.

The genes are TRBV24-1 and TRBJ1-2; D not certain. Germline V gene data show CDR1 as KGHDR and CDR2 as SFDVKD. The V gene lost 4 bases and the J gene lost 0 bases, with 14 bases spanning the gap. CDR3 size: 16 residues. The CDR3 DNA reads TGTGCCACCAGTGACATATTCTTATGTGCTAACTATGGCTACACCTTC. This codes for CATSDIFLCANYGYTF.

As concerns this clonotype: Relative to the germline gene, one junction end is altered; a read error may explain this. This chain links TRBV20-1 with TRBJ2-1; 7 bases agree with TRBD2. Per the germline V gene, CDR1 is DFQATT and CDR2 is SNEGSKA (reference sequence). The length of the CDR3 is 11 residues. The CDR3 bases are TGCAGTGCAAGAGCGGGATTTGAGCAGTTCTTC. Amino acids: CSARAGFEQFF.

In regard to this clonotype: A single base separates this from a much larger clone, so it may be a read error. The chain employs TRBV10-3 and TRBJ2-7; 7 positions agree with TRBD1. CDR1 is ENHRY, CDR2 SYGVKD, per germline. The CDR3 length is 14 residues. The chain's CDR3 is CAIRESTGIYEQYF. CDR3 coding DNA: TGTGCCATCAGAGAGTCGACAGGGATCTACGAGCAGTACTTC.

In this sample, this clonotype turned up a few times. The chain couples TRBV7-3 to TRBJ1-2, with 8 bases that match TRBD1. With 8 bases clipped from V and 2 bases from J, the junction kept 7 bases outside the gene matches. Germline lookup yields CDR1 SGHTA and CDR2 FQGTGA. The CDR3 length is 14 residues. In DNA form, the CDR3 reads TGTGCCAGCGGACCTGGGGACAGGAACTATGGCTACACCTTC. This gives the protein CASGPGDRNYGYTF.

This clonotype was detected many times. This chain joins TRBV5-1 and TRBJ2-5; D unresolved. Germline CDR1 and CDR2: SGHRS and YFSETQ. V shed 0 bases and J shed 5 bases, with 5 bases lying between them. The CDR3 is 12 residues long. The chain's CDR3 is CASSLAGETQYF. Here the CDR3 DNA reads TGCGCCAGCAGCTTGGCCGGGGAGACCCAGTACTTC. Filled out from reference TRBV5-1 and TRBJ2-5, the complete variable domain reads KAGVTQTPRYLIKTRGQQVTLSCSPISGHRSVSWYQQTPGQGLQFLFEYFSETQRNKGNFPGRFSGRQFSNSRSEMNVSTLELGDSALYLCASSLAGETQYFGPGTRLLVL.

The chain links TRBV4-1 to TRBJ1-6, with TRBD1 matching 7 bases. The CDR3 totals 14 residues. From germline, CDR1 is MGHRA and CDR2 YSYEKL. The V and J ends lost 5 bases and 7 bases, in that order; junction bases with no gene match: 5. The CDR3 loop is CASSVGQKNSPLHF. CDR3 DNA sequence: TGCGCCAGCAGCGTGGGACAGAAAAATTCACCCCTCCACTTT.

This clonotype was seen a few times. This rearrangement joins TRBV9 to TRBJ2-7, with unresolved D. The V and J ends lost 7 bases and 5 bases respectively, with 16 bases between them. CDR3 length equals 13 residues. The germline gives CDR1 SGDLS, CDR2 YYNGEE. The CDR3 DNA reads as TGTGCCAGCGGCGCAGGATCCATCCACGAGCAGTACTTC. Translated, it gives CASGAGSIHEQYF. The whole variable domain, remainder taken from reference TRBV9 and TRBJ2-7, is DSGVTQTPKHLITATGQRVTLRCSPRSGDLSVYWYQQSLDQGLQFLIQYYNGEERAKGNILERFSAQQFPDLHSELNLSSLELGDSALYFCASGAGSIHEQYFGPGTRLTVT.

As regards this clonotype: Being one base from a much bigger clone, this may be a read error. The V gene is TRBV7-9, the J gene TRBJ2-2, with 7 bases aligning to TRBD1. The CDR3 consists of 17 residues. Germline V lookup: CDR1 SEHNR, CDR2 FQNEAQ (reference sequence). The CDR3 is CASSPLTGQARTGKLFF. CDR3 nucleotides: TGTGCCAGCAGCCCACTCACCGGACAGGCCCGCACCGGGAAGCTGTTTTTT.

This clonotype appeared many times. Sequence at one end of the junction differs from germline and may be a read error. DNA for the CDR3: TGTGCCAGCACCTTAAGACGGGGGGCCGACACCGGGGAGCTGTTTTTT. It encodes CASTLRRGADTGELFF. The chain employs TRBV7-9 and TRBJ2-2; D might be TRBD2 (7 bases). This CDR3 has 16 amino acids. The germline V gene has CDR1 SEHNR and CDR2 FQNEAQ (reference sequence).

This clonotype was counted at least ten times. The rearrangement uses TRBV10-3 and TRBJ2-7; 9 nucleotides line up with TRBD1. There are 14 residues in the CDR3. The J segment lost 3 bases and the V segment lost 4 bases, leaving 4 bases of the junction unmatched. Germline loops: CDR1 ENHRY, CDR2 SYGVKD. The CDR3 DNA follows: TGTGCCATCAGTGTGGGACAGGGAGACTACGAGCAGTACTTC. Translated: CAISVGQGDYEQYF.

As to this clonotype: A single base separates this from a much larger clone, so it may be a read error. This chain connects TRBV4-1 to TRBJ2-3, with TRBD2 matching 8 bases. The CDR3 is 15 residues long. CDR1 and CDR2 from the germline V gene are MGHRA and YSYEKL. In DNA, the CDR3 is TGTGCCAGCAGCTTAGGACTAGCCTGCACAGATACGCAGTATTTT. Amino acid sequence: CASSLGLACTDTQYF.

V usage is TRBV7-4 and J usage is TRBJ2-1; D is perhaps TRBD1 or TRBD2 (5 bases each). V lost 6 bases and J 10 bases, leaving 10 bases between the germline ends. CDR3 length: 11 amino acids. Germline CDR1 and CDR2: SGHVT and SQSDAQ. The CDR3: CASRPGPEQFF. In DNA form, the CDR3 reads TGTGCCAGCAGACCGGGACCAGAGCAGTTCTTC.

The genes are TRBV29-1 and TRBJ1-1; D gene ambiguous. This CDR3 is built from 12 residues. Germline assignment: CDR1 SQVTM and CDR2 ANQGSEA. The CDR3 coding sequence is TGCGGCGCCATAGAGGTGGGCACTGTAGCCTTCTTT. This codes for CGAIEVGTVAFF.

There are a few counts of this clonotype. The rearrangement joins TRBV27 to TRBJ2-1; 7 bases align to TRBD1. V lost 6 bases, J lost 15 bases, and 11 bases stayed unmatched. Germline lookup yields CDR1 MNHEY and CDR2 SMNVEV (reference sequence). The CDR3 consists of 12 residues. As DNA, the CDR3 is TGTGCCAGCAGATCCGACAGGGAGATAGCGTTCTTC. As protein: CASRSDREIAFF.

The rearrangement links TRBV7-2 to TRBJ1-2, with D tentatively TRBD1 (5 bases). The V gene lost 6 bases and the J gene lost 5 bases, with 13 bases spanning the gap. Germline V gene lookup returns CDR1 SGHTA and CDR2 FQGNSA. The CDR3 spans 13 residues. CDR3 DNA: TGTGCCAGCAGGGCAGGGTCACCATATGGCTACACCTTC. This codes for CASRAGSPYGYTF.

This clonotype was seen a handful of times. The rearrangement uses TRBV6-5 and TRBJ2-1; weak D call: TRBD1 (6 bases). The CDR3 is made up of 15 amino acids. The V and J ends lost 0 bases and 3 bases respectively, with 9 bases between them. Germline loops: CDR1 MNHEY, CDR2 SVGAGI. CDR3 nucleotide sequence: TGTGCCAGCAGTTACTCCCGAGGGGGCTACAATGAGCAGTTCTTC. The encoded protein is CASSYSRGGYNEQFF.

The V and J genes are TRBV7-6 and TRBJ2-3; 7 bases fit TRBD1. The V and J ends lost 5 bases and 4 bases, in that order; junction bases with no gene match: 12. From germline, CDR1 is SGHVS and CDR2 FNYEAQ. The CDR3 extends over 16 amino acids. The CDR3 DNA reads as TGTGCCAGCAGCCCCCGGACAGGCGGTGCTGCAGATACGCAGTATTTT. Protein product: CASSPRTGGAADTQYF.

A remark on this clonotype: This is likely a read error, given that the CDR3 carries no conserved phenylalanine or tryptophan at its end. Because the CDR3's place on the DNA is in doubt, the DNA is left out and the CDR3 is given as listed by TCRdb. J is TRBJ2-7 and V is TRBV10-1; the table's D call, TRBD1, was not checked against the DNA. Germline V gene data show CDR1 as WNHNN and CDR2 as SYGVQD (reference sequence). The CDR3 extends over 16 residues, inclusive of both ends. The CDR3 here is CASSQLRDRGPYEQYL.

V and J are TRBV30 and TRBJ1-1, with D unclear. Germline V gene sequence: CDR1 GTSNPN, CDR2 SVGIG (reference sequence). CDR3 length equals 11 residues. Trimming took 8 bases from V and 3 from J, leaving 10 bases between them. CDR3 coding DNA: TGTGCCGGTGTTGGGGACACTGAAGCTTTCTTT. Protein: CAGVGDTEAFF.

The V and J genes are TRBV5-1 and TRBJ2-7; the D is unclear. CDR3 length: 13 amino acids. Germline V gene sequence: CDR1 SGHRS, CDR2 YFSETQ. The V and J ends lost 5 bases and 5 bases respectively, with 14 bases between them. The CDR3 loop reads CASSESRAHEQYF. CDR3 in DNA: TGCGCCAGCAGTGAGTCACGGGCCCACGAGCAGTACTTC.

This chain uses TRBV19 with TRBJ1-4; D unresolved. The germline V gene encodes CDR1 LNHDA and CDR2 SQIVND (reference sequence). The CDR3 has 15 amino acids. Trimming removed 6 bases at V and 0 bases at J, with 11 bases between. The CDR3 nucleotides read TGTGCCAGTAGGTACGCCGTAGCAACTAATGAAAAACTGTTTTTT. Translated: CASRYAVATNEKLFF.

V is TRBV15 and J is TRBJ2-1, with D possibly being TRBD2 (5 bases). The CDR3 length is 17 residues. Trimming pared 0 bases from V and 7 bases from J, leaving 19 bases between. Looked up from germline, CDR1 is LNHNV and CDR2 is YYDKDF (reference sequence). The CDR3 spells CATSRDRGPLRGNEQFF. DNA for the CDR3: TGTGCCACCAGCAGAGATAGAGGACCCCTGCGCGGGAATGAGCAGTTCTTC. Combining the CDR3 with reference TRBV15 and TRBJ2-1 gives the whole variable domain DAMVIQNPRYQVTQFGKPVTLSCSQTLNHNVMYWYQQKSSQAPKLLFHYYDKDFNNEADTPDNFQSRRPNTSFCFLDIRSPGLGDTAMYLCATSRDRGPLRGNEQFFGPGTRLTVL.

In its sample, this clonotype was seen many times. The chain joins TRBV5-1 to TRBJ2-7, with D perhaps matching TRBD2 (6 bases). V was trimmed by 4 bases and J by 2 bases, leaving 13 bases between them. CDR1 and CDR2 from the germline V gene are SGHRS and YFSETQ. The CDR3 contains 14 residues. The CDR3 sequence: CASSPRDGPYEQYF. The DNA of the CDR3 is TGCGCCAGCAGCCCGCGGGACGGCCCCTACGAGCAGTACTTC.

The J gene is TRBJ2-7, the V gene TRBV9; D is perhaps TRBD1 or TRBD2 (5 bases each). V lost 4 bases and J 2 bases, leaving 19 bases between the germline ends. The CDR3 contains 16 residues. Germline V gene data show CDR1 as SGDLS and CDR2 as YYNGEE. The chain's CDR3 is CASSSPAGTPPYEQYF. DNA for the CDR3: TGTGCCAGCAGCTCCCCCGCCGGGACGCCACCCTACGAGCAGTACTTC.

The chain uses TRBV20-1 and TRBJ2-7; 10 bases agree with TRBD1. There are 14 residues in the CDR3. The ends lost 7 bases at V and 3 bases at J; junction bases unmatched: 9. Germline assignment: CDR1 DFQATT and CDR2 SNEGSKA (reference sequence). CDR3 DNA: TGCAGTGTTGAACCGGGACAGGGGTACTACGAGCAGTACTTC. Protein sequence: CSVEPGQGYYEQYF.

In this sample, this clonotype turned up many times. The chain carries TRBV5-1 and TRBJ1-2; D ambiguous. Per germline, CDR1 SGHRS and CDR2 YFSETQ. The CDR3 has 14 residues. With 7 bases removed from V and 4 bases from J, the gap between germline ends came to 17 bases. The CDR3 protein is CASFYSDSFYGYTF. The CDR3 nucleotides are TGCGCCAGCTTTTACAGTGATAGTTTCTATGGCTACACCTTC.

This clonotype was recorded at least ten times. The chain joins TRBV20-1 to TRBJ2-7, with 8 bases lining up with TRBD1. The CDR3 contains 15 residues. Trimming took 0 bases from V and 3 from J; bases not matched to a gene: 7. Germline assignment: CDR1 DFQATT and CDR2 SNEGSKA (reference sequence). This CDR3 reads CSARDQRTGYYEQYF. The CDR3 nucleotides read TGCAGTGCTAGAGATCAGAGGACAGGGTACTACGAGCAGTACTTC.

As to this clonotype: This may be a read error: a much more frequent sequence differs by one nucleotide. The J gene is TRBJ2-6, the V gene TRBV10-3; 8 nucleotides match TRBD1. Per germline, CDR1 ENHRY and CDR2 SYGVKD. The CDR3 has 16 residues. CDR3 residues: CASSATGGDGSNVLTF. CDR3 bases: TGTGCCAGCAGTGCTACAGGGGGTGATGGGTCCAACGTCCTGACTTTC.

This clonotype was counted at least ten times. The chain links TRBV20-1 to TRBJ1-2; maybe TRBD1 (5 bases). This CDR3 is built from 15 residues. V lost 0 bases and J lost 4, with 15 bases in between. Germline assignment: CDR1 DFQATT and CDR2 SNEGSKA (reference sequence). CDR3 loop: CSARDRGRGIYGYTF. CDR3 sequence (DNA): TGCAGTGCTAGAGATCGGGGCCGAGGGATCTATGGCTACACCTTC.

The chain's CDR3 is CASSPGTGVYNEQFF. CDR3 bases: TGTGCCAGCAGTCCCGGGACAGGGGTCTACAATGAGCAGTTCTTC. This chain links TRBV2 with TRBJ2-1; 10 positions agree with TRBD1. The CDR3 runs to 15 residues. Trimming at V came to 5 bases and at J to 3 bases, leaving 4 bases not matched to a gene. The germline CDR1 and CDR2 sequences are SNHLY and FYNNEI.